A single sample gave rise to the 30 T cell receptor beta chains below, sequenced in a study of T cell responses to AZD1222 COVID-19 vaccine. Sequencing used immunoSEQ multiplex PCR; TCRdb keeps in-frame clones, though not all of them. Of more than 95,000 clones in the sample, 92% are singletons; the top ten hold 1.1%. This sample comprised peripheral blood, obtained on day 0 of AZD1222 vaccination. The receptors come from an adult in good health.

This clone was counted between two and nine times. The J gene is TRBJ1-2, the V gene TRBV24-1, with 7 bases that match TRBD1. With 2 bases clipped from V and 8 bases from J, the junction kept 7 bases outside the gene matches. The CDR3 is 14 amino acids. Germline CDR1 KGHDR, CDR2 SFDVKD. CDR3 sequence reads: CATSDSRQGVGYTF. The CDR3 DNA is TGTGCCACCAGTGATTCCCGACAGGGAGTGGGCTACACCTTC.

This chain links TRBV3-1 (or the pseudogene TRBV3-2) with TRBJ2-3; 7 bases fit TRBD1. The length of the CDR3 is 15 residues. Germline V gene sequence: CDR1 LGHDT, CDR2 YNNKEL (reference sequence). V dropped 5 bases and J dropped 0; count of bases not matched to a gene: 5. This chain's CDR3 is CASSLPGQSTDTQYF. CDR3 DNA sequence: TGTGCCAGCAGCTTGCCGGGACAGAGCACAGATACGCAGTATTTT.

J is TRBJ2-1 and V is TRBV2, with a tentative D call TRBD1 (6 bases). V was pared by 6 bases and J by 7 bases, with 10 bases between. Germline lookup yields CDR1 SNHLY and CDR2 FYNNEI. The CDR3 contains 12 residues. DNA for the CDR3: TGTGCCAGCAGCCAAACAGGGAATGAGCAGTTCTTC. Residues: CASSQTGNEQFF.

The J gene is TRBJ1-5, the V gene TRBV27; D is undetermined. V was clipped by 5 bases and J by 0 bases, with 11 bases between them. Germline CDR1 MNHEY, CDR2 SMNVEV (reference sequence). There are 15 residues in the CDR3. CDR3 bases: TGTGCCAGCAGTCTCCACCCGTATAGCAATCAGCCCCAGCATTTT. This codes for CASSLHPYSNQPQHF.

The V gene is TRBV4-1, the J gene TRBJ2-5, with a weak D call TRBD1 (6 bases). Germline CDR1 is MGHRA and CDR2 is YSYEKL. CDR3 length equals 15 residues. V lost 5 bases and J 2 bases, leaving 15 bases between the germline ends. The CDR3 reads CASSAHRAPQETQYF. The CDR3, as DNA: TGCGCCAGCAGCGCCCACAGGGCTCCTCAAGAGACCCAGTACTTC.

The chain employs TRBV24-1 and TRBJ1-1, with unresolved D. The CDR3 covers 13 residues. V was trimmed by 8 bases and J by 0 bases, leaving 9 bases between them. Looked up from germline, CDR1 is KGHDR and CDR2 is SFDVKD. The CDR3 protein is CATMGILNTEAFF. The CDR3 DNA reads TGTGCCACCATGGGCATTCTGAACACTGAAGCTTTCTTT.

V is TRBV7-2 and J is TRBJ1-3; maybe TRBD1 (5 bases). Trimming left V 5 bases short and J 0 bases short, with 8 bases between. Germline CDR1 SGHTA, CDR2 FQGNSA. This CDR3 contains 14 residues. The CDR3 sequence: CASSDGTSGNTIYF. The CDR3 DNA reads as TGTGCCAGCAGCGACGGGACCTCTGGAAACACCATATATTTT.

CDR3 in DNA: TGTGCCAGCAGTGAGGACAGCTCTGGGGCCAACGTCCTGACTTTC. It encodes CASSEDSSGANVLTF. The V call is TRBV6-1, the J call TRBJ2-6; a weak D match, TRBD1 (6 bases). With 3 bases removed from V and 0 bases from J, the gap between germline ends came to 6 bases. The CDR3 sequence is 15 residues long. Germline assignment: CDR1 MNHNS and CDR2 SASEGT.

This sequence joins TRBV10-3 and TRBJ1-5; the match to TRBD1 covers 9 bases. The CDR3 extends over 14 amino acids. The V gene's germline CDR1 is ENHRY and CDR2 SYGVKD. V was clipped by 2 bases and J by 5 bases; unmatched bases: 1. The CDR3 coding sequence is TGTGCCATCAGTGAGAGGGACAGGGATCAGCCCCAGCATTTT. Encoded protein: CAISERDRDQPQHF.

This clone was observed once. This chain connects TRBV7-9 to TRBJ2-7; TRBD1 matches at 7 bases. V shed 5 bases, J shed 6 bases, and the junction held 7 bases outside the gene matches. This CDR3 is built from 13 residues. The germline V gene has CDR1 SEHNR and CDR2 FQNEAQ (reference sequence). CDR3 protein: CASSTRQGGEQYF. CDR3 sequence (DNA): TGTGCCAGCAGCACGAGACAGGGCGGCGAGCAGTACTTC.

This chain uses TRBV29-1 with TRBJ2-6; D gene ambiguous. This CDR3 is built from 12 residues. Germline V gene data show CDR1 as SQVTM and CDR2 as ANQGSEA. Trimming left V 5 bases short and J 3 bases short, with 5 bases between. This CDR3 reads CSVRFGANVLTF. As DNA, the CDR3 is TGCAGCGTTAGGTTTGGGGCCAACGTCCTGACTTTC.

The rearrangement uses TRBV4-2 and TRBJ1-4; D gene unclear. The germline V gene has CDR1 LGHNA and CDR2 YNFKEQ. V gave up 4 bases and J gave up 7 bases, with 16 bases separating them. CDR3 length: 15 amino acids. CDR3 protein: CASSLASLRSEKLFF. CDR3 coding DNA: TGTGCCAGCAGCCTCGCTTCGCTCCGAAGTGAAAAACTGTTTTTT.

The sample holds one count of this clone. The J gene is TRBJ1-5, the V gene TRBV11-2; D is undetermined. The CDR3 runs 14 residues. Per the germline V gene, CDR1 is SGHAT and CDR2 is FQNNGV. Deletions cut 5 bases from V and 1 base from J, with 9 bases between. The chain's CDR3 is CASSALGSNQPQHF. CDR3 coding DNA: TGTGCCAGCAGCGCCCTGGGGAGCAATCAGCCCCAGCATTTT.

Written as DNA, the CDR3 is TGTGCCAGCAGCAGCCCGGCCCGGGACTCCACGAGGGCTTTATACTTC. Its protein product is CASSSPARDSTRALYF. The rearrangement joins TRBV27 to TRBJ2-5; D is perhaps TRBD2 (6 bases). Trimming left V 6 bases short and J 14 bases short, with 31 bases between. CDR1 and CDR2 (germline): MNHEY, SMNVEV (reference sequence). CDR3 length: 16 residues.

Worth noting for this clone: No conserved phenylalanine or tryptophan is present at the end of the CDR3, so a read error is the likely explanation. It is unclear where the CDR3 begins or ends on the DNA, so no DNA is shown, and the CDR3 is as TCRdb lists it. The V call is TRBV5-8, the J call TRBJ2-3; whether TRBD2, the table's D call, matches the DNA was not checked. The CDR3 is 9 amino acids in total, end residues counted. The germline V gene has CDR1 SGHTS and CDR2 YDEGEE. The CDR3 sequence: CASSLAYST.

CDR3 in amino acids: CASGRGQVGNTIYF. In nucleotides, the CDR3 is TGTGCCAGCGGCAGGGGGCAGGTTGGAAACACCATATATTTT. The chain links TRBV6-1 to TRBJ1-3; 8 bases fit TRBD1. The CDR3 loop spans 14 amino acids. The ends lost 8 bases at V and 3 bases at J; junction bases unmatched: 6. CDR1 is MNHNS and CDR2 is SASEGT in the germline V gene.

The chain employs TRBV19 and TRBJ1-4; D is uncertain. Trimming shortened V by 3 bases and J by 8 bases, and 13 bases separated the two germline ends. CDR1 LNHDA and CDR2 SQIVND come from the germline V gene (reference sequence). The CDR3 extends over 14 amino acids. The CDR3 nucleotides are TGTGCCAGTAGTATGTGGAGCGATCAAGAAAAACTGTTTTTT. It is translated as CASSMWSDQEKLFF.

The chain joins TRBV7-3 to TRBJ2-7; 8 nucleotides align to TRBD1. Germline assignment: CDR1 SGHTA and CDR2 FQGTGA. V lost 2 bases and J lost 4; bases outside the gene matches: 7. The CDR3 is 15 amino acids. CDR3 bases: TGTGCCAGCAGCTTATATCAGGGGGCGGGATACGAGCAGTACTTC. It codes for CASSLYQGAGYEQYF.

V usage is TRBV28 and J usage is TRBJ1-3; TRBD1 is a possible D gene (6 bases). The CDR3 is 16 amino acids. V lost 3 bases and J lost 0, with 12 bases in between. CDR1 is MDHEN, CDR2 SYDVKM, per germline. The CDR3 coding sequence is TGTGCCAGCAGTTTTTCAGGGGCCAACTCTGGAAACACCATATATTTT. It specifies CASSFSGANSGNTIYF.

The chain recombines TRBV6-1 with TRBJ1-3; D is uncertain. Trimming took 2 bases from V and 0 from J, leaving 11 bases between them. The length of the CDR3 is 16 residues. Looked up from germline, CDR1 is MNHNS and CDR2 is SASEGT. This CDR3 reads CASSESPAYSGNTIYF. CDR3 coding DNA: TGTGCCAGCAGTGAATCACCCGCTTACTCTGGAAACACCATATATTTT.

This chain joins TRBV9 and TRBJ2-6; 10 positions match TRBD2. The germline V gene encodes CDR1 SGDLS and CDR2 YYNGEE. V lost 6 bases to trimming and J lost 0 bases; unmatched junction nucleotides: 12. The CDR3 spans 19 residues. The chain's CDR3 is CASTRGGASGGSGANVLTF. CDR3 nucleotide sequence: TGTGCCAGCACCCGAGGGGGGGCTAGCGGGGGCTCTGGGGCCAACGTCCTGACTTTC.

The rearrangement uses TRBV4-2 and TRBJ1-2; TRBD1 matches at 10 bases. The V and J ends lost 4 bases and 6 bases, in that order; junction bases with no gene match: 8. This CDR3 is 15 amino acids long. CDR1 is LGHNA and CDR2 is YNFKEQ in the germline V gene. DNA for the CDR3: TGTGCCAGCAGCCTGGACCGGGACAGGGGTGATGGCTACACCTTC. It encodes CASSLDRDRGDGYTF.

Comments on this clone: The same CDR3 also results from other DNA sequences found in this sample. The chain is built from TRBV5-1 and TRBJ2-1; 8 nucleotides line up with TRBD1. V lost 0 bases, J lost 4 bases, and 0 bases stayed unmatched. The V gene's germline CDR1 is SGHRS and CDR2 YFSETQ. The CDR3 spans 14 residues. The CDR3: CASSLGDRYNEQFF. DNA of the CDR3: TGCGCCAGCAGCTTGGGGGACAGGTACAATGAGCAGTTCTTC.

This clone came up once. The chain combines TRBV4-2 with TRBJ1-4, with D unclear. Deletions cut 0 bases from V and 12 bases from J, with 14 bases between. This CDR3 has 14 residues. From germline, CDR1 is LGHNA and CDR2 YNFKEQ. CDR3 amino acids: CASSQDEKGKELFF. DNA for the CDR3: TGTGCCAGCAGCCAAGATGAAAAGGGTAAAGAACTGTTTTTT.

The chain has TRBV11-3 and TRBJ2-3; tentatively, D is TRBD1 (6 bases). The V gene lost 5 bases and the J gene lost 5 bases, with 14 bases spanning the gap. The V gene's germline CDR1 is SGHNT and CDR2 YENEEA. The CDR3 loop spans 14 amino acids. The CDR3: CASSPQGQRDTQYF. CDR3 sequence (DNA): TGTGCCAGCAGCCCCCAGGGACAAAGAGATACGCAGTATTTT.

The CDR3: CASSQDLGTGGEFF. In DNA form, the CDR3 reads TGTGCCAGCAGCCAAGATTTGGGGACAGGGGGCGAGTTCTTC. The genes are TRBV3-1 (or the pseudogene TRBV3-2) and TRBJ2-1; 12 bases agree with TRBD1. This CDR3 spans 14 amino acids. The germline gives CDR1 LGHDT, CDR2 YNNKEL (reference sequence). V lost 0 bases and J lost 14; bases outside the gene matches: 5.

The chain links TRBV2 to TRBJ2-6; unclear D gene. The CDR3 runs to 14 residues. Germline V gene sequence: CDR1 SNHLY, CDR2 FYNNEI. Between the trimmed V and J ends, which lost 6 bases and 4 bases, there was a span of 10 bases. The CDR3 sequence: CASRAISGANVLTF. The DNA of the CDR3 is TGTGCCAGCAGAGCCATATCCGGGGCCAACGTCCTGACTTTC.

The chain links TRBV28 to TRBJ1-1; D gene ambiguous. CDR1 and CDR2 (germline): MDHEN, SYDVKM. Trimming removed 4 bases from V and 0 bases from J, with 9 bases in between. This CDR3 is built from 14 residues. The CDR3 DNA is TGTGCCAGCAGTTCCCCTTCTTTGAACACTGAAGCTTTCTTT. As protein: CASSSPSLNTEAFF.

The V and J genes are TRBV10-3 and TRBJ2-5, with D possibly TRBD2 on 6 matching bases. The V and J ends lost 3 bases and 3 bases respectively, with 11 bases between them. CDR3 size: 14 residues. In germline, CDR1 is ENHRY, CDR2 SYGVKD. Here the CDR3 DNA reads TGTGCCATCAGTGACACAGGAGGGAAAGAGACCCAGTACTTC. Translated, it gives CAISDTGGKETQYF.

The chain recombines TRBV29-1 with TRBJ1-2, with 7 bases lining up with TRBD1. After removal of 6 bases from V and 3 bases from J, the junction contained 10 bases not matched to a gene. Germline V gene lookup returns CDR1 SQVTM and CDR2 ANQGSEA. CDR3 length: 14 residues. The CDR3 sequence: CSVTKTGSDYGYTF. In nucleotides, the CDR3 is TGCAGCGTGACCAAGACAGGGTCGGACTATGGCTACACCTTC.